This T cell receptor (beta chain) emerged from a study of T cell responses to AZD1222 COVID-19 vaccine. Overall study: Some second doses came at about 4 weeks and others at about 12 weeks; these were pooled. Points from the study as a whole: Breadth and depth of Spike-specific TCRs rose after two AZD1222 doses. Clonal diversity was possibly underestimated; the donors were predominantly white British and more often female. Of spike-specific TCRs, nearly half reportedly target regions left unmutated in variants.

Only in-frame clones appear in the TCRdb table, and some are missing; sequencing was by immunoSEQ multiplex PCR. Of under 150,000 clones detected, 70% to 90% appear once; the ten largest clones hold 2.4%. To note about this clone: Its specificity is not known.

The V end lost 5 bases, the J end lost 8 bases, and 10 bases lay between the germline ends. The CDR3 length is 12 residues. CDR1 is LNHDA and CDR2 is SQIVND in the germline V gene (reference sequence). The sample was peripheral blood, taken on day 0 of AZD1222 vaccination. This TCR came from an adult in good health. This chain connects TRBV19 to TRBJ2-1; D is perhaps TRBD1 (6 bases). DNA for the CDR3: TGTGCCAGTAGTGACAGGAGAGATGAGCAGTTCTTC. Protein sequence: CASSDRRDEQFF.